This TCR beta chain came from a study of T cells in Graves' hyperthyroidism and ophthalmopathy. Notes on the study in general: By a 13 V-J model, ophthalmopathy was set apart from stable hyperthyroidism. Appearing also in blood were most of the thyroid clonotypes expanded above 0.001.

Regions amplified from RNA transcripts were the TCR beta CDR3 regions. The HTBI set primed first-round TCR CDR3 RT-PCR. TCRdb recomputed calls from the multiplex PCR reads with MiXCR, one row per CDR3 protein. The table records hundreds of thousands of distinct CDR3 sequences, roughly 15% of them present only once. This clonotype was counted ten times or more. Its antigen is undetermined. Ophthalmopathy patients all had a Clinical Activity Score of at least 3, a NOSPECS grade of at least 4 and disease under 3 months old. Exclusion criteria comprised uncontrolled infection, other autoimmune disease, pregnancy or lactation. This CDR3 spans 14 amino acids. Between the trimmed V and J ends, which lost 5 bases and 4 bases, there was a span of 12 bases.

Sequenced sample: blood. The source is a woman in her forties or fifties with Graves' ophthalmopathy. The genes are TRBV12-3 or TRBV12-4 and TRBJ1-5; D is unclear. The DNA for the CDR3 is TGTGCCAGCAGTCCCTCGCATCCAAATCAGCCCCAGCATTTT. Amino acids: CASSPSHPNQPQHF.